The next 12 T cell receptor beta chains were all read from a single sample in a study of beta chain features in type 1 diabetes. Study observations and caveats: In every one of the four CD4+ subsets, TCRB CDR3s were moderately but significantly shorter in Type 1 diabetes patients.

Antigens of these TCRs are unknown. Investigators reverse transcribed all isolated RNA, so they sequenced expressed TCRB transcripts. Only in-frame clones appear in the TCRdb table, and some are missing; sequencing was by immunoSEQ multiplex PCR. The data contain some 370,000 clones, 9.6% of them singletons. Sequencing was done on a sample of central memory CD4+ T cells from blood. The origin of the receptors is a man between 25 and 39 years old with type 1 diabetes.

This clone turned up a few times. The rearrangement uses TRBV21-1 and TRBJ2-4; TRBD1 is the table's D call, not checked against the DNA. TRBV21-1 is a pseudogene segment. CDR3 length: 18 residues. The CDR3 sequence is CARVLKGFAGLAKNIQYF. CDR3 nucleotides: TGTGCCAGGGTACTCAAAGGGTTTGCAGGGCTAGCCAAAAACATTCAGTACTTC.

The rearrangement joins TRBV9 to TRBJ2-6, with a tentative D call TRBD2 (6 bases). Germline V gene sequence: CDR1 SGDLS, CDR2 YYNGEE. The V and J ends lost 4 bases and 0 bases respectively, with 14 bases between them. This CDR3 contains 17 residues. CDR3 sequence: CASSLGLPSSGANVLTF. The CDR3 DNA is TGTGCCAGCAGCTTGGGACTCCCAAGCTCTGGGGCCAACGTCCTGACTTTC. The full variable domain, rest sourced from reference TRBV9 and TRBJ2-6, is DSGVTQTPKHLITATGQRVTLRCSPRSGDLSVYWYQQSLDQGLQFLIQYYNGEERAKGNILERFSAQQFPDLHSELNLSSLELGDSALYFCASSLGLPSSGANVLTFGAGSRLTVL.

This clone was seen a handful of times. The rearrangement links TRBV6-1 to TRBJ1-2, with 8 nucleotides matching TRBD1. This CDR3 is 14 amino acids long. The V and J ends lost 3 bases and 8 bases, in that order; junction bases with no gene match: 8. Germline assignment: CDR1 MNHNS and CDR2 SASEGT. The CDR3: CASSDPGQDAGYTF. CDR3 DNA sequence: TGTGCCAGCAGTGACCCGGGACAGGATGCCGGCTACACCTTC.

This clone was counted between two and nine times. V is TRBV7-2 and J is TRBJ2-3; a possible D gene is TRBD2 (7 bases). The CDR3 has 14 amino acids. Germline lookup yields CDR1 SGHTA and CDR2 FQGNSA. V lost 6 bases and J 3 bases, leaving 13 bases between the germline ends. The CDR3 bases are TGTGCCAGCAGACAGGGAGGGTTAACAGATACGCAGTATTTT. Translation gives CASRQGGLTDTQYF.

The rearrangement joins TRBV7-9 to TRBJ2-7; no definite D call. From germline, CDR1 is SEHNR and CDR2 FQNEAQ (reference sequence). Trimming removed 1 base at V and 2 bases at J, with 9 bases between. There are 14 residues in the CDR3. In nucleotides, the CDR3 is TGTGCCAGCAGCTTAGGACCTACGACCTACGAGCAGTACTTC. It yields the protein CASSLGPTTYEQYF.

The CDR3: CASSGPGTDTQYF. For the CDR3, the DNA is TGTGCCAGCAGTGGTCCAGGCACAGATACGCAGTATTTT. The V call is TRBV25-1, the J call TRBJ2-3, with D uncertain. The CDR3 covers 13 residues. Between the trimmed V and J ends, which lost 4 bases and 1 base, there was a span of 6 bases. The germline CDR1 and CDR2 sequences are MGHDK and SYGVNS. Combining the CDR3 with reference TRBV25-1 and TRBJ2-3 gives the whole variable domain EADIYQTPRYLVIGTGKKITLECSQTMGHDKMYWYQQDPGMELHLIHYSYGVNSTEKGDLSSESTVSRIRTEHFPLTLESARPSHTSQYLCASSGPGTDTQYFGPGTRLTVL.

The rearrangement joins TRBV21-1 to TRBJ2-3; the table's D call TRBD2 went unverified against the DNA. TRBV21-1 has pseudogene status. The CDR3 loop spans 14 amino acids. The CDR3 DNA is TGTGCCAGCAGCAAAGGCAAGCGACCAGATACGCAGTATTTT. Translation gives CASSKGKRPDTQYF.

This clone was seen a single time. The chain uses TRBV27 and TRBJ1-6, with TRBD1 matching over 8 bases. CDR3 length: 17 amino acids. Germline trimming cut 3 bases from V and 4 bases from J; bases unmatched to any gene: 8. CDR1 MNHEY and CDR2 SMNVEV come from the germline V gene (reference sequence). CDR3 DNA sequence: TGTGCCAGCAGTTTGAGGGCTGGACAGGGTTATAATTCACCCCTCCACTTT. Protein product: CASSLRAGQGYNSPLHF.

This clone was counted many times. CDR3 sequence reads: CASSFPGQGRHRSQPQHF. CDR3 nucleotide sequence: TGTGCCAGCAGTTTTCCGGGACAGGGGAGACACCGGAGTCAGCCCCAGCATTTT. The V gene is TRBV28, the J gene TRBJ1-5, with TRBD1 identical over 10 bases. CDR1 and CDR2 from the germline V gene are MDHEN and SYDVKM. V dropped 3 bases and J dropped 6; count of bases not matched to a gene: 14. The CDR3 covers 18 residues. Filled out from reference TRBV28 and TRBJ1-5, the complete variable domain reads DVKVTQSSRYLVKRTGEKVFLECVQDMDHENMFWYRQDPGLGLRLIYFSYDVKMKEKGDIPEGYSVSREKKERFSLILESASTNQTSMYLCASSFPGQGRHRSQPQHFGDGTRLSIL.

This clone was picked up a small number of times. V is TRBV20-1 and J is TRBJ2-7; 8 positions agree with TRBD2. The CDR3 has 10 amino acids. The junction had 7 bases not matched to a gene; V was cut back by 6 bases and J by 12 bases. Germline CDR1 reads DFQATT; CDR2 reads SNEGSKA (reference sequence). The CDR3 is CSAGRTSLYF. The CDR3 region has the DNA TGCAGTGCCGGGAGGACTAGCCTGTACTTC.

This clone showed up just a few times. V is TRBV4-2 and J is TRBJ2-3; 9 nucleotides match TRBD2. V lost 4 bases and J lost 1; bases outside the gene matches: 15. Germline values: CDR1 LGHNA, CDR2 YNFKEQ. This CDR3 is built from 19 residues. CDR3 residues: CASSPLAGGPGGRTDTQYF. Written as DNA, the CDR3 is TGTGCCAGCAGCCCCTTGGCGGGAGGGCCAGGAGGCCGCACAGATACGCAGTATTTT.

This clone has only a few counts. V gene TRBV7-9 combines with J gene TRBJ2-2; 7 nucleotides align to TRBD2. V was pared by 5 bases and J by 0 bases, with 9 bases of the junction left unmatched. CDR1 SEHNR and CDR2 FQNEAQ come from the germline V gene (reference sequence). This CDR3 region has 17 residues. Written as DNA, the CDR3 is TGTGCCAGCAGCGCGCCGACTAGCCAATCGAACACCGGGGAGCTGTTTTTT. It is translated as CASSAPTSQSNTGELFF. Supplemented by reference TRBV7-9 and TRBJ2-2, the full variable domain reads DTGVSQNPRHKITKRGQNVTFRCDPISEHNRLYWYRQTLGQGPEFLTYFQNEAQLEKSRLLSDRFSAERPKGSFSTLEIQRTEQGDSAMYLCASSAPTSQSNTGELFFGEGSRLTVL.